These T cell receptor beta chains were read from a single sample in a study of blood T cell repertoires in COVID-19. The data were produced by immunoSEQ multiplex PCR, yet TCRdb's version contains in-frame clones alone and is incomplete. The sample records about 210,000 clones, around four fifths being singletons. The sequenced material came from peripheral blood. Source of these receptors: a woman older than 75 with COVID-19, enrolled during active disease. The CDR3 runs from the conserved cysteine through the conserved F or W.

TRBJ1-6,TRBV19,CASSITATGIGNSPLHF
TRBJ1-3,TRBV7-3,CASSFGAGLGNTIYF
TRBJ2-7,TRBV2,CASSEQGYEQYF
TRBJ1-1,TRBV10-1,CASSDGGLEAFF
TRBJ1-2,TRBV28,CASRATGTAYGYTF
TRBJ2-3,TRBV7-2,CASSFIAASTDTQYF
TRBJ1-5,TRBV9,CASSALGQGPQHF
TRBJ1-2,TRBV28,CASSVSDRVSDGYTF
TRBJ2-7,TRBV29-1,CSVVGGREQYF
TRBJ1-1,TRBV5-5,CASSLLGPQTEAFF
TRBJ1-1,TRBV2,CASSGTGMVEGNTEAFF
TRBJ2-1,TRBV2,CASTETSGNEQFF
TRBJ1-5,TRBV5-5,CASSLGTTGNQPQHF
TRBJ1-4,TRBV5-6,CASSRTTNEKLFF
TRBJ2-2,TRBV5-1,CASSLGGLNTGELFF
TRBJ2-4,TRBV7-9,CASSNYRLGGDIQYF
TRBJ2-1,TRBV4-1,CASSQDWAGYNEQFF
TRBJ1-3,TRBV5-1,CASSSTEKSGNTIYF
TRBJ2-1,TRBV30,CAWSVMRGINNEQFF
TRBJ2-2,TRBV7-2,CASSSRRGNTGELFF
TRBJ2-1,TRBV12-3/TRBV12-4,CASTPENNEQFF
TRBJ1-2,TRBV6-5,CASSWGDRFYGYTF
TRBJ2-5,TRBV27,CASSRRSPDRGSVETQYF
TRBJ1-1,TRBV7-2,CASSIGQNTEAFF
TRBJ1-2,TRBV7-8,CASSFPGNYGYTF
TRBJ1-1,TRBV19,CASSLRQGAGVPEAFF
TRBJ2-3,TRBV19,CASRGGGAGTDTQYF
TRBJ1-2,TRBV19,CASSTGTSSGYGYTF
TRBJ1-1,TRBV18,CASSRGQHTEAFF
TRBJ1-4,TRBV3-1/TRBV3-2,CASRAGGGLGSEKLFF
TRBJ2-1,TRBV7-8,CASSPGTSGHEQFF
TRBJ1-4,TRBV3-1/TRBV3-2,CASSQMAGGEKLFF
TRBJ2-7,TRBV5-4,CASSEDLRVEQYF
TRBJ2-1,TRBV28,CATRASGGGEQFF
TRBJ2-7,TRBV5-4,CASSYPGQNPGEQYF
TRBJ1-5,TRBV2,CASSATGLPNQPQHF
TRBJ1-4,TRBV13,CASSLEGLGNEKLFF
TRBJ2-7,TRBV27,CASSLWEGGEQYF
TRBJ1-5,TRBV30,CAWSVNGVSSNQPQHF
TRBJ1-2,TRBV3-1/TRBV3-2,CASSYWDREDYGYTF
TRBJ2-5,TRBV3-1/TRBV3-2,CASSQDAGKTQYF
TRBJ1-6,TRBV6-5,CASSYSNRGNSPLHF
TRBJ2-3,TRBV5-1,CASSSNPAGLLGDTQYF
TRBJ1-1,TRBV19,CASSIGRDEAFF
TRBJ2-1,TRBV11-3,CASSRSAGTGVTNEQFF
TRBJ1-3,TRBV29-1,CSSGAGAGNTIYF
TRBJ2-7,TRBV18,CASSPLDTTYEQYF
TRBJ2-3,TRBV2,CASVATSGGRTQYF
TRBJ1-5,TRBV10-3,CAIRGGFGQPQHF
TRBJ2-6,TRBV3-1/TRBV3-2,CASSQVLAANVLTF
TRBJ2-3,TRBV19,CASSILGTSGTITDTQYF
TRBJ1-1,TRBV10-2,CASSTTGENTEAFF
TRBJ2-3,TRBV18,CASSSSTDTQYF
TRBJ1-3,TRBV2,CATGGREPGNTIYF
TRBJ1-1,TRBV28,CASSLLYGTGDTEAFF
TRBJ2-5,TRBV28,CASSPGQETQYF
TRBJ1-4,TRBV4-1,CASSQVSGSSANEKLFF